Here is one TCR beta chain with its context. As yet, its antigen is unknown. This record comes from a study of identical twins. The study, taken as a whole, reports: Twins shared beta out-of-frame sequences in excess, but this excess was weaker.

This CDR3 comprises 13 residues. V dropped 1 base and J dropped 5 bases, with 7 bases sitting between them. The germline gives CDR1 LGHDT, CDR2 YNNKEL (reference sequence). TCRdb re-analysed the 5' RACE reads in MiXCR, keeping a single row per CDR3 protein. The repertoire holds roughly 480,000 distinct CDR3 sequences, with 20% to 25% as singletons. These data were also reused for a study on T cells expressing NK-cell markers.

The origin of this receptor is a woman aged 18-30 years in good health. Sequencing input: CD4+ T cells sorted from blood. V and J are TRBV3-1 and TRBJ2-3; D unresolved. CDR3 DNA: TGTGCCAGCAGCCAAGTCTCTAGAGATACGCAGTATTTT. Translating gives CASSQVSRDTQYF.